The rows below give T cell receptor beta chains drawn from one sample of a study of control samples from healthy donors and cancer patients. Assay used: immunoSEQ multiplex PCR; TCRdb lists only in-frame clones, some missing. The table lists over 100,000 clones, 80% to 95% of them singletons. Sequenced material: blood. The source is a man aged 35-49 years in good health. Both conserved end residues are part of each CDR3. A D gene is named only where the DNA matches it firmly. Expanded clones get a size class; other rows say once, few or many, or leave the size out.

v_gene: TRBV6-5
len: 13
d_gene: NA
abundance: NA
j_gene: TRBJ2-7
CDR3aa: CASSYSVSYEQYF
CDR3nt: TGTGCCAGCAGTTACTCGGTCTCCTACGAGCAGTACTTC

v_gene: TRBV27
len: 15
d_gene: NA
abundance: NA
j_gene: TRBJ2-5
CDR3aa: CASKTTMGRWETQYF
CDR3nt: TGTGCCAGCAAGACGACAATGGGGCGTTGGGAGACCCAGTACTTC

v_gene: TRBV4-2
len: 14
d_gene: NA
abundance: NA
j_gene: TRBJ1-3
CDR3aa: CASSQPDRGNTIYF
CDR3nt: TGTGCCAGCAGCCAGCCTGACAGGGGAAACACCATATATTTT

v_gene: TRBV19
len: 19
d_gene: TRBD2
abundance: NA
j_gene: TRBJ2-6
CDR3aa: CASSVTGTSSSSGANVLTF
CDR3nt: TGTGCCAGTAGTGTTACCGGGACTAGCTCCAGCTCTGGGGCCAACGTCCTGACTTTC

v_gene: TRBV27
len: 14
d_gene: TRBD2
abundance: NA
j_gene: TRBJ2-1
CDR3aa: CASRRGRGGAEQFF
CDR3nt: TGTGCCAGCAGACGGGGCCGGGGGGGCGCTGAGCAGTTCTTC

v_gene: TRBV7-8
len: 18
d_gene: TRBD2
abundance: NA
j_gene: TRBJ2-5
CDR3aa: CASSFARASGGIQETQYF
CDR3nt: TGTGCCAGCAGCTTCGCGAGGGCTAGCGGGGGTATTCAAGAGACCCAGTACTTC

v_gene: TRBV10-3
len: 15
d_gene: NA
abundance: NA
j_gene: TRBJ1-5
CDR3aa: CAISDGPGGNQPQHF
CDR3nt: TGTGCCATCAGTGATGGGCCGGGCGGGAATCAGCCCCAGCATTTT

v_gene: TRBV5-1
len: 15
d_gene: NA
abundance: NA
j_gene: TRBJ1-2
CDR3aa: CASSFSKGGNYGYTF
CDR3nt: TGCGCCAGCAGCTTCAGTAAGGGGGGGAACTATGGCTACACCTTC

v_gene: TRBV6-5
len: 16
d_gene: NA
abundance: NA
j_gene: TRBJ1-1
CDR3aa: CASSYSGRLRNTEAFF
CDR3nt: TGTGCCAGCAGTTACTCGGGTAGGCTTAGGAACACTGAAGCTTTCTTT

v_gene: TRBV5-1
len: 16
d_gene: NA
abundance: NA
j_gene: TRBJ1-2
CDR3aa: CASSSETGVANYGYTF
CDR3nt: TGCGCCAGCAGCTCTGAGACAGGAGTAGCTAACTATGGCTACACCTTC

v_gene: TRBV24-1
len: 15
d_gene: TRBD2
abundance: once
j_gene: TRBJ2-5
CDR3aa: CATSDRTSGQETQYF
CDR3nt: TGTGCCACCAGTGATAGGACTAGCGGCCAAGAGACCCAGTACTTC

v_gene: TRBV21-1
len: 14
d_gene: NA
abundance: NA
j_gene: TRBJ1-6
CDR3aa: CASTTWGAHSPLHF
CDR3nt: TGTGCCAGCACGACGTGGGGGGCCCATTCACCCCTCCACTTT

v_gene: TRBV15
len: 16
d_gene: TRBD1
abundance: NA
j_gene: TRBJ2-1
CDR3aa: CATSSRTGEGYNEQFF
CDR3nt: TGTGCCACCAGCAGTCGCACAGGGGAAGGGTACAATGAGCAGTTCTTC

v_gene: TRBV27
len: 14
d_gene: NA
abundance: NA
j_gene: TRBJ1-1
CDR3aa: CASSPRERVTEAFF
CDR3nt: TGTGCCAGCAGCCCCAGGGAGCGGGTCACTGAAGCTTTCTTT

v_gene: TRBV6-5
len: 13
d_gene: NA
abundance: NA
j_gene: TRBJ1-3
CDR3aa: CASSLRGPRTIYF
CDR3nt: TGTGCCAGCAGCCTCCGGGGCCCCCGCACCATATATTTT

v_gene: TRBV10-3
len: 17
d_gene: NA
abundance: NA
j_gene: TRBJ2-2
CDR3aa: CAISDPRAAENTGELFF
CDR3nt: TGTGCCATCAGTGATCCCCGGGCAGCTGAGAACACCGGGGAGCTGTTTTTT

v_gene: TRBV29-1
len: 13
d_gene: TRBD1
abundance: NA
j_gene: TRBJ2-2
CDR3aa: CSARTGGTGELFF
CDR3nt: TGCAGCGCTAGGACAGGGGGGACCGGGGAGCTGTTTTTT

v_gene: TRBV7-3
len: 15
d_gene: NA
abundance: NA
j_gene: TRBJ1-1
CDR3aa: CASSFAGGPNTEAFF
CDR3nt: TGTGCCAGCAGTTTTGCGGGAGGCCCGAACACTGAAGCTTTCTTT

v_gene: TRBV6-6
len: 14
d_gene: TRBD1
abundance: NA
j_gene: TRBJ1-1
CDR3aa: CASSQQGGYTEAFF
CDR3nt: TGTGCCAGCAGCCAACAGGGGGGCTACACTGAAGCTTTCTTT

v_gene: TRBV5-6
len: 13
d_gene: NA
abundance: NA
j_gene: TRBJ2-1
CDR3aa: CASSSHAGNEQFF
CDR3nt: TGTGCCAGCAGCTCCCACGCAGGAAATGAGCAGTTCTTC

v_gene: TRBV11-1
len: 16
d_gene: NA
abundance: NA
j_gene: TRBJ2-3
CDR3aa: CASSSRPGGVADTQYF
CDR3nt: TGTGCCAGCAGCTCACGCCCAGGGGGGGTTGCAGATACGCAGTATTTT

v_gene: TRBV7-8
len: 14
d_gene: NA
abundance: NA
j_gene: TRBJ1-6
CDR3aa: CASSHPSGGSPLHF
CDR3nt: TGTGCCAGCAGCCATCCGTCGGGAGGTTCACCCCTCCACTTT

v_gene: TRBV5-1
len: 14
d_gene: NA
abundance: NA
j_gene: TRBJ2-7
CDR3aa: CASSSYDGAYEQYF
CDR3nt: TGCGCCAGCAGTTCCTACGACGGAGCCTACGAGCAGTACTTC

v_gene: TRBV3-1/TRBV3-2
len: 16
d_gene: TRBD1
abundance: NA
j_gene: TRBJ2-5
CDR3aa: CASSQPKGTGEETQYF
CDR3nt: TGTGCCAGCAGCCAACCTAAAGGGACAGGGGAAGAGACCCAGTACTTC

v_gene: TRBV11-2
len: 15
d_gene: TRBD1
abundance: NA
j_gene: TRBJ1-6
CDR3aa: CASSLVGRGNSPLHF
CDR3nt: TGTGCCAGCAGCTTAGTTGGCAGGGGGAATTCACCCCTCCACTTT

v_gene: TRBV28
len: 13
d_gene: NA
abundance: NA
j_gene: TRBJ1-2
CDR3aa: CASSLVGDYGYTF
CDR3nt: TGTGCCAGCAGCCTGGTAGGGGACTATGGCTACACCTTC

v_gene: TRBV20-1
len: 10
d_gene: NA
abundance: NA
j_gene: TRBJ1-1
CDR3aa: CSARAPVFFF
CDR3nt: TGCAGTGCTAGAGCCCCCGTTTTCTTCTTT

v_gene: TRBV7-9
len: 14
d_gene: NA
abundance: NA
j_gene: TRBJ1-3
CDR3aa: CASTPTGDGNTIYF
CDR3nt: TGTGCCAGCACCCCGACTGGCGATGGAAACACCATATATTTT